This record concerns one T cell receptor beta chain sequence. The germline gives CDR1 MGHRA, CDR2 YSYEKL. The junction had 9 bases not matched to a gene; V was cut back by 5 bases and J by 5 bases. CDR3 size: 16 residues. The sample belongs to a study of T cell responses to AZD1222 COVID-19 vaccine. This table comes from immunoSEQ multiplex PCR, and its TCRdb copy is limited to in-frame clones, with some not included. The sample yields 45,000 to 65,000 clones, about 80% seen once. This chain connects TRBV4-1 to TRBJ2-2, with 9 positions matching TRBD1. The clonotype comes from an adult who received the AZD1222 COVID-19 vaccine. Here the sequenced sample was peripheral blood, taken 28 days after the second AZD1222 dose. The CDR3 DNA sequence: TGCGCCAGCAGCACCGGACAGGGGCCGTGGACCGGGGAGCTGTTTTTT. This codes for CASSTGQGPWTGELFF.